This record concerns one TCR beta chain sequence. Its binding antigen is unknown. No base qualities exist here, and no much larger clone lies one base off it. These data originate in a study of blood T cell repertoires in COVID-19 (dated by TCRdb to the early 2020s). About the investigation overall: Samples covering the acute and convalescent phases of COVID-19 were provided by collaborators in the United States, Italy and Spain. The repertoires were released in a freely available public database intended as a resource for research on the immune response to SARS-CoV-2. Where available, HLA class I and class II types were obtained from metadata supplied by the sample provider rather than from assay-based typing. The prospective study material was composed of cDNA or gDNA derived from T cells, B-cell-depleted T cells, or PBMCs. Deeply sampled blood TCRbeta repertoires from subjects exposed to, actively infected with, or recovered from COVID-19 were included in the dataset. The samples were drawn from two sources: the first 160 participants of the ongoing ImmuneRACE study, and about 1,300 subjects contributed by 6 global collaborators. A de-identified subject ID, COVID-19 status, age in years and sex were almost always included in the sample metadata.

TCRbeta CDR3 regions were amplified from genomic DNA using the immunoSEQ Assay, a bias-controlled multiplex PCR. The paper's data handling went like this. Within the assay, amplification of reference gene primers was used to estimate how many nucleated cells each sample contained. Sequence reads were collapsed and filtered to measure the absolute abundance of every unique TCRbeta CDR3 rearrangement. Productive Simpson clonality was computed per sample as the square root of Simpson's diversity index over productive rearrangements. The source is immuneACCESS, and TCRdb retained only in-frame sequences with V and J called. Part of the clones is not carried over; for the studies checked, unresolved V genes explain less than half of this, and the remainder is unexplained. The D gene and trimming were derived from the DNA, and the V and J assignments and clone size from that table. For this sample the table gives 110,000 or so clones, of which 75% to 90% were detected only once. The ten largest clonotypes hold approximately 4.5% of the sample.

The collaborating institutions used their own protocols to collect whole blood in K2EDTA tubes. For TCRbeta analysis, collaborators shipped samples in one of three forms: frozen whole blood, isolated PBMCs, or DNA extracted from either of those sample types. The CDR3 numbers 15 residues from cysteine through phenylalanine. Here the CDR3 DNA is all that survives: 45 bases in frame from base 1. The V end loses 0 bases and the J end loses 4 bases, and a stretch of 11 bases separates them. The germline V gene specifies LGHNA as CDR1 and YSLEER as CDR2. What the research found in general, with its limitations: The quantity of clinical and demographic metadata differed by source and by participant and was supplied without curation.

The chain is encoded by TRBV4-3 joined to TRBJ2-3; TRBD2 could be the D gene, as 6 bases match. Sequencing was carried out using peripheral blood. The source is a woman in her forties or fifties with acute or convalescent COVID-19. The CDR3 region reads CASSQDRGTADTQYF. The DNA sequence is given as TGCGCCAGCAGCCAAGATCGCGGGACGGCAGATACGCAGTATTTT.